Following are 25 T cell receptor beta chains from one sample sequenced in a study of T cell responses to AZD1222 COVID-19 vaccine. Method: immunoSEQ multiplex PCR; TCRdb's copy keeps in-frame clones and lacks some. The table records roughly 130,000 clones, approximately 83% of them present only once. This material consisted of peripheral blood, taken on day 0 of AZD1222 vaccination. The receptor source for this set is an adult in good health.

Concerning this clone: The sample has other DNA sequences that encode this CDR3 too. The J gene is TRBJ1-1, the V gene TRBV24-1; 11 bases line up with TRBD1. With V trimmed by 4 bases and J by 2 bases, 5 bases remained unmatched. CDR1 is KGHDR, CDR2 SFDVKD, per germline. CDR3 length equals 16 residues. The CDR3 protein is CATSDPGTGGNTEAFF. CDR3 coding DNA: TGTGCCACCAGTGACCCAGGGACAGGGGGAAACACTGAAGCTTTCTTT.

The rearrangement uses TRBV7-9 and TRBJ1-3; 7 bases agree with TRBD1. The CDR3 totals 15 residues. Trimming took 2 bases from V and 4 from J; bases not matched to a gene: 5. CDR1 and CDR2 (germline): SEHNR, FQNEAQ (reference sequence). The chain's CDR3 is CASSLWQGEGNTIYF. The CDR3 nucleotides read TGTGCCAGCAGCTTATGGCAGGGGGAAGGAAACACCATATATTTT.

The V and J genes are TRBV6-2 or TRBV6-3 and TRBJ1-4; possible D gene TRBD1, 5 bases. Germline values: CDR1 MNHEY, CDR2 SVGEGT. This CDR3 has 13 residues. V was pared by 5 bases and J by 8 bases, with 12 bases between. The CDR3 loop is CASSPGTGEKLFF. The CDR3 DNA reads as TGTGCCAGCAGTCCCGGGACGGGGGAAAAACTGTTTTTT.

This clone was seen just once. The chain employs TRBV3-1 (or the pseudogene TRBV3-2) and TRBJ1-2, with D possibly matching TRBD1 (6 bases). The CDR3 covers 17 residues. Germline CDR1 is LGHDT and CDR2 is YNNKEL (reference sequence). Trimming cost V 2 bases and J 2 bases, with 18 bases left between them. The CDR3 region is CASSQRQAVGLNYGYTF. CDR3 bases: TGTGCCAGCAGCCAACGACAGGCGGTAGGACTAAACTATGGCTACACCTTC.

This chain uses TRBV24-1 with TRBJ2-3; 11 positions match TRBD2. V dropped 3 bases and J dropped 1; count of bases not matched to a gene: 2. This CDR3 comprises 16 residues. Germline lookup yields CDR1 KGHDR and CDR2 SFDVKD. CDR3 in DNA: TGTGCCACCAGTGATGTACTAGCGGGGGGCACAGATACGCAGTATTTT. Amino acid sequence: CATSDVLAGGTDTQYF.

CDR3 region: CASSQDQVAGGEAFF. In DNA, the CDR3 is TGCGCCAGCAGCCAAGATCAGGTGGCAGGGGGTGAAGCTTTCTTT. This sequence joins TRBV4-1 and TRBJ1-1; 7 bases are a match to TRBD1. The CDR3 is made up of 15 amino acids. V was clipped by 0 bases and J by 7 bases; unmatched bases: 8. CDR1 and CDR2 (germline): MGHRA, YSYEKL.

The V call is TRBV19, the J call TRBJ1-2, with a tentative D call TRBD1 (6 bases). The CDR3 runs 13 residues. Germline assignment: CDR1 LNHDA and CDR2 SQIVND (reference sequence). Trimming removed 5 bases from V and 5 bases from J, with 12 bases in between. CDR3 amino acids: CASSWTVRYGYTF. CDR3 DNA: TGTGCCAGTAGTTGGACAGTGCGGTATGGCTACACCTTC.

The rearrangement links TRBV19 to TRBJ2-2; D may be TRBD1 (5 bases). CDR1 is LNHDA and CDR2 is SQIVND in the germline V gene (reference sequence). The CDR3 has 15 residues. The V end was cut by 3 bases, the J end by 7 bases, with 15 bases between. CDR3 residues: CASSIRQGSFGELFF. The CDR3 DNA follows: TGTGCCAGTAGTATCCGTCAGGGATCGTTCGGGGAGCTGTTTTTT.

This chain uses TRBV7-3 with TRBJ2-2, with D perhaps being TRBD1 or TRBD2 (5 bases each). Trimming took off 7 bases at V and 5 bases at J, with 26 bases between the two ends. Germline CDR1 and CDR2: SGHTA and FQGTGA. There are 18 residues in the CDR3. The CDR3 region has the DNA TGTGCCAGCACCCGGGGCGGTTTGATAGTGAATCTGACCGGGGAGCTGTTTTTT. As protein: CASTRGGLIVNLTGELFF.

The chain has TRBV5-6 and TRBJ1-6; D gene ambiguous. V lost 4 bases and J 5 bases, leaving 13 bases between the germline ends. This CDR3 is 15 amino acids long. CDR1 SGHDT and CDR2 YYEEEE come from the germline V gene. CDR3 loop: CASSGQFFNNSPLHF. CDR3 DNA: TGTGCCAGCAGCGGCCAGTTTTTCAATAATTCACCCCTCCACTTT. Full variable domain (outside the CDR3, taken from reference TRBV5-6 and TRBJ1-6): DAGVTQSPTHLIKTRGQQVTLRCSPKSGHDTVSWYQQALGQGPQFIFQYYEEEERQRGNFPDRFSGHQFPNYSSELNVNALLLGDSALYLCASSGQFFNNSPLHFGNGTRLTVT.

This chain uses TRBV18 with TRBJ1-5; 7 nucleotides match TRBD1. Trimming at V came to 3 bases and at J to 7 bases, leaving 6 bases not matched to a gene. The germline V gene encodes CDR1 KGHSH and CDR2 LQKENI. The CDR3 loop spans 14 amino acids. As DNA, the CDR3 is TGTGCCAGCTCACCGACAGGGAGTAAGCAGCCCCAGCATTTT. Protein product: CASSPTGSKQPQHF.

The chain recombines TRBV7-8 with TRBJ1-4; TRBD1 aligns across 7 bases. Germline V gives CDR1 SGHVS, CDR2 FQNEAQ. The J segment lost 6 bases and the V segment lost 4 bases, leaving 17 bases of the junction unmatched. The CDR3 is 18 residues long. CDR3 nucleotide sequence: TGTGCCAGCAGCTACTCAGGGGGAGTAAGGGGGGTTCATGAAAAACTGTTTTTT. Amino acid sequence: CASSYSGGVRGVHEKLFF.

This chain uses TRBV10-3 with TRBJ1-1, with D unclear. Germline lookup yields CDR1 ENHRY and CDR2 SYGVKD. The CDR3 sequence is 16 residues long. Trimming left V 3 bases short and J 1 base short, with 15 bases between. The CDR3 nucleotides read TGTGCCATCAGTGATGTGGGAGCCACAAAGAACACTGAAGCTTTCTTT. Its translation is CAISDVGATKNTEAFF.

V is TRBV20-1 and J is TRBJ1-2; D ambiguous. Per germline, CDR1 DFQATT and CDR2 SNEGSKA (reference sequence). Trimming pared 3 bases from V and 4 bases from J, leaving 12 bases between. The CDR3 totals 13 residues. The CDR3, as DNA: TGCAGTGCTAGTGGGTCGAGGAGCTATGGCTACACCTTC. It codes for CSASGSRSYGYTF.

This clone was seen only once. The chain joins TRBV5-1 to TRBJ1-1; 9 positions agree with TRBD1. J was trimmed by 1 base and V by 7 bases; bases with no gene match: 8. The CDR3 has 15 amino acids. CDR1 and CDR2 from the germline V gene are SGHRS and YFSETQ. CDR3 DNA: TGCGCCAGCCGGACAGGGGTTGAGGGGAACACTGAAGCTTTCTTT. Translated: CASRTGVEGNTEAFF. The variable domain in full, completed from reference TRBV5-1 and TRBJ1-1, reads KAGVTQTPRYLIKTRGQQVTLSCSPISGHRSVSWYQQTPGQGLQFLFEYFSETQRNKGNFPGRFSGRQFSNSRSEMNVSTLELGDSALYLCASRTGVEGNTEAFFGQGTRLTVV.

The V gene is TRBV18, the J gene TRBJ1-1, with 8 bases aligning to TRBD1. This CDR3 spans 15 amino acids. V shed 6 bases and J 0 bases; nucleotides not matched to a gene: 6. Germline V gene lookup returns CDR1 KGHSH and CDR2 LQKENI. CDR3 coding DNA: TGTGCCAGCTCGGCAGGGGGCCGAATGAACACTGAAGCTTTCTTT. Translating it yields CASSAGGRMNTEAFF.

CDR3 residues: CAIRGTSGGYEQYF. CDR3 coding DNA: TGTGCCATCAGGGGGACTAGCGGGGGCTACGAGCAGTACTTC. The rearrangement joins TRBV10-3 to TRBJ2-7; 14 bases line up with TRBD2. The germline CDR1 and CDR2 sequences are ENHRY and SYGVKD. This CDR3 spans 14 amino acids. Trimming at V came to 6 bases and at J to 3 bases, leaving 1 base not matched to a gene.

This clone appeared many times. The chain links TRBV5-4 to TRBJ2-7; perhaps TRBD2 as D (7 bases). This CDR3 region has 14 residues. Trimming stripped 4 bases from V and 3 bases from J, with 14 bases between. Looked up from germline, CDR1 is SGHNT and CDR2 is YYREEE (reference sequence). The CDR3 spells CASSPGGRDYEQYF. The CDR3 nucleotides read TGTGCCAGCAGCCCCGGGGGGCGGGACTACGAGCAGTACTTC.

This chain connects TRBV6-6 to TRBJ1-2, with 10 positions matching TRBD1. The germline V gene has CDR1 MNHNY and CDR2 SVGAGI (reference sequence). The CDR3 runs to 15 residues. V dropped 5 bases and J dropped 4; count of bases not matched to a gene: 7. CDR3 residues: CASSARDRGFYGYTF. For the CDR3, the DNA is TGTGCCAGCAGTGCCCGGGACAGGGGATTCTATGGCTACACCTTC.

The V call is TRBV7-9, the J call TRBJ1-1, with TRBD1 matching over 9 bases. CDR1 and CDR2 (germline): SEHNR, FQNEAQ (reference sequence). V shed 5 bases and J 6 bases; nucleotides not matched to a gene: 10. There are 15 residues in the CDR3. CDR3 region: CASSGYGQGSAEAFF. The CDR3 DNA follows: TGTGCCAGCAGCGGCTACGGACAGGGGAGCGCTGAAGCTTTCTTT. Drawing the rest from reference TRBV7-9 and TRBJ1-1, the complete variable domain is DTGVSQNPRHKITKRGQNVTFRCDPISEHNRLYWYRQTLGQGPEFLTYFQNEAQLEKSRLLSDRFSAERPKGSFSTLEIQRTEQGDSAMYLCASSGYGQGSAEAFFGQGTRLTVV.

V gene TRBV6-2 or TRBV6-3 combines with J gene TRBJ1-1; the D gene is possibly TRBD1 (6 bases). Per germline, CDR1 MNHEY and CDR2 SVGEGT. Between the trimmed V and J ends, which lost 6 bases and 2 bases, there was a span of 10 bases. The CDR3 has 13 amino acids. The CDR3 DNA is TGTGCCAGCAGGTACAGGGATAACACTGAAGCTTTCTTT. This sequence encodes CASRYRDNTEAFF.

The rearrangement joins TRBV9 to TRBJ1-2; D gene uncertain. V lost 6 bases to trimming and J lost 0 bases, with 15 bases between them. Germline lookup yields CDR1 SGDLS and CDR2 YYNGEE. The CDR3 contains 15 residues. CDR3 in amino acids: CASTPGFRANYGYTF. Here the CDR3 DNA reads TGTGCCAGCACCCCAGGTTTTCGAGCTAACTATGGCTACACCTTC.

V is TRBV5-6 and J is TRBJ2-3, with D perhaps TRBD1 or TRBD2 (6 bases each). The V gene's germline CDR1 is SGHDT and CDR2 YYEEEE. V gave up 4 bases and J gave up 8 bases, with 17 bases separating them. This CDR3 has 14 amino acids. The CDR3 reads CASSPGRGLGTQYF. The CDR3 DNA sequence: TGTGCCAGCAGCCCAGGACGGGGGCTTGGTACGCAGTATTTT.

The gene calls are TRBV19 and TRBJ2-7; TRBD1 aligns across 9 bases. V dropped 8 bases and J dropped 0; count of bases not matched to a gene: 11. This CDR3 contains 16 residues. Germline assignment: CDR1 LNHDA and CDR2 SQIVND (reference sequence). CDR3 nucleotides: TGTGCCAGTCGATGGGAGGGGACAGGGAGCTCCTACGAGCAGTACTTC. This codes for CASRWEGTGSSYEQYF. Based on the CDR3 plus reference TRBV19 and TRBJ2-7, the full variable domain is DGGITQSPKYLFRKEGQNVTLSCEQNLNHDAMYWYRQDPGQGLRLIYYSQIVNDFQKGDIAEGYSVSREKKESFPLTVTSAQKNPTAFYLCASRWEGTGSSYEQYFGPGTRLTVT.

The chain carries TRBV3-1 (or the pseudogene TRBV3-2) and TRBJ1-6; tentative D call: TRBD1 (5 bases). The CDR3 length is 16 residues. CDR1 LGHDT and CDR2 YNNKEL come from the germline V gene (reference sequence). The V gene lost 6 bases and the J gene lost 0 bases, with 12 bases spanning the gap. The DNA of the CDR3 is TGTGCCAGCAGAGACCAGGGTAGCTCCTATAATTCACCCCTCCACTTT. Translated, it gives CASRDQGSSYNSPLHF.